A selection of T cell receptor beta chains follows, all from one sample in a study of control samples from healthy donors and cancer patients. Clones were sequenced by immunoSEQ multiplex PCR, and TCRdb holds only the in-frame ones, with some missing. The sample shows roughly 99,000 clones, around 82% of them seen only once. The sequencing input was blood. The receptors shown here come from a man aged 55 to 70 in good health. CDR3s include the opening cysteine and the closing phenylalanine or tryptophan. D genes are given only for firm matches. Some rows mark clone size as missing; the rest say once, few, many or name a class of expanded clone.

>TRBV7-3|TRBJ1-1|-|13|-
CASSPQGDTEAFF
TGTGCCAGCAGTCCACAGGGAGATACTGAAGCTTTCTTT
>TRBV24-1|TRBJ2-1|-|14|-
CATSGGSHHNEQFF
TGTGCCACCAGTGGCGGCAGCCACCACAATGAGCAGTTCTTC
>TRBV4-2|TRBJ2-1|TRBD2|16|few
CASSQDSGRKYNEQFF
TGTGCCAGCAGCCAAGATAGCGGGAGGAAATACAATGAGCAGTTCTTC
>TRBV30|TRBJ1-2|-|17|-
CAWKYARQTTRVYGYTF
TGTGCCTGGAAATATGCTCGACAGACAACAAGAGTCTATGGCTACACCTTC
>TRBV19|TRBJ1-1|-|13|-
CASSLQGNTEAFF
TGTGCCAGTAGTCTCCAGGGGAACACTGAAGCTTTCTTT
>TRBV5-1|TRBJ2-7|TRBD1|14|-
CASSRDRGRSEQYF
TGCGCCAGCAGCCGGGACAGGGGGCGTAGCGAGCAGTACTTC
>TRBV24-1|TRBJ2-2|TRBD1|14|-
CATRGQGDTGELFF
TGTGCCACCAGAGGACAGGGGGACACCGGGGAGCTGTTTTTT
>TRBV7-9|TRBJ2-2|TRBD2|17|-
CASSFGLAGVRTGELFF
TGTGCCAGCAGCTTCGGACTAGCGGGGGTTCGGACCGGGGAGCTGTTTTTT
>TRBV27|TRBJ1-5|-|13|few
CASSLSVNQPQHF
TGTGCCAGCAGTTTATCAGTGAATCAGCCCCAGCATTTT
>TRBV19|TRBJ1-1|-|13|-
CACGTGWNTEAFF
TGTGCCTGTGGTACGGGGTGGAACACTGAAGCTTTCTTT
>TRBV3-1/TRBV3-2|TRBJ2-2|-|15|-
CASSGGGRDTGELFF
TGTGCCAGCAGCGGGGGCGGCCGGGACACCGGGGAGCTGTTTTTT
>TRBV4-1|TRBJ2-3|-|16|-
CASSQVGGSYTDTQYF
TGCGCCAGCAGCCAAGTTGGCGGGTCATACACAGATACGCAGTATTTT
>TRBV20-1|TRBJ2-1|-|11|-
CSALAGNEQFF
TGCAGTGCGCTAGCCGGGAATGAGCAGTTCTTC
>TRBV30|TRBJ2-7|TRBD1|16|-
CAWSLLMDTGVDEQYF
TGTGCCTGGAGTCTCCTAATGGACACAGGGGTAGACGAGCAGTACTTC
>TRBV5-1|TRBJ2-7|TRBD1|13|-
CASSTGQGTVQYF
TGCGCCAGTTCGACAGGGCAAGGAACGGTGCAGTACTTC
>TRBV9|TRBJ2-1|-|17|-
CASSVAVRAGGGNEQFF
TGTGCCAGCAGCGTAGCTGTACGGGCAGGGGGAGGGAATGAGCAGTTCTTC
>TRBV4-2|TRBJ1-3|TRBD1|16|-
CASSQDGQGAGNTIYF
TGTGCCAGCAGCCAAGATGGGCAGGGGGCCGGAAACACCATATATTTT
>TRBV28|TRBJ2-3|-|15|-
CASSLRQGFTDTQYF
TGTGCCAGCAGTTTACGCCAGGGCTTCACAGATACGCAGTATTTT
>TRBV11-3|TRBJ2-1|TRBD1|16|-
CASSSGTGGFYNEQFF
TGTGCCAGCAGCTCGGGGACAGGGGGCTTCTACAATGAGCAGTTCTTC
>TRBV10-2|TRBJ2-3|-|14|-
CASSEERSTDTQYF
TGCGCCAGCAGTGAGGAGCGGAGCACAGATACGCAGTATTTT
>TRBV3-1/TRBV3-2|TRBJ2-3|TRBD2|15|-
CASSLRGLAGATQYF
TGTGCCAGCAGCCTAAGGGGACTAGCGGGGGCAACGCAGTATTTT
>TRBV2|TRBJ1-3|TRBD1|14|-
CASSPGTGRNTIYF
TGTGCCAGCAGCCCCGGGACAGGGAGAAACACCATATATTTT
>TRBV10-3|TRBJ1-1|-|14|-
CATREQKMNTEAFF
TGTGCCACAAGGGAACAGAAAATGAACACTGAAGCTTTCTTT
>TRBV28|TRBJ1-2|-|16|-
CASIYAGQGSNYGYTF
TGTGCCAGCATATATGCCGGGCAGGGCTCTAACTATGGCTACACCTTC
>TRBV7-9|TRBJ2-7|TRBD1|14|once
CASSGGQGTYEQYF
TGTGCCAGCAGCGGCGGACAGGGGACCTACGAGCAGTACTTC
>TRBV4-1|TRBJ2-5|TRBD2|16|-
CASRLGGGRAGETQYF
TGCGCCAGCAGGTTAGGAGGCGGGAGGGCCGGTGAGACCCAGTACTTC
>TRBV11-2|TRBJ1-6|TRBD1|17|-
CASSLDLNRGYNSPLHF
TGTGCCAGCAGCTTAGATCTCAACAGGGGGTATAATTCACCCCTCCACTTT
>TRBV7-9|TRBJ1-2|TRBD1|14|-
CASSLGDSTNGYTF
TGTGCCAGCAGCTTAGGGGACAGCACCAATGGCTACACCTTC
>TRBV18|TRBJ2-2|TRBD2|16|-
CASSRRTSGSTGELFF
TGTGCCAGCTCCAGGAGGACTAGCGGATCAACCGGGGAGCTGTTTTTT